Listed below are T cell receptor beta chains from one sample, sequenced in a study of shared clonotypes between healthy human individuals. Assay: immunoSEQ multiplex PCR; the TCRdb copy retains only in-frame clones and omits some. Seen here are fewer than 3 million clones, 85% to 95% observed once, and the top ten hold around 0.4%. The source material was naive CD4+ T cells from PBMCs. The receptor set was obtained from a young man in good health. Some clones in this sample may be carry-over from other donors' samples. Each CDR3 is given with its conserved first and last residue. The D gene is left open where the match is weak. Clone size appears in some rows only: once, few, many, or a class for an expanded clone.

d_call j_call v_call clone_size cdr3_nt cdr3_aa
TRBD1 TRBJ1-1 TRBV6-5 once TGTGCCAGCAGTTTGACAGGGGGCACTGAAGCTTTCTTT CASSLTGGTEAFF
TRBD1 TRBJ2-2 TRBV7-3 - TGTGCCAGCAGCCGGGACAGGAACACCGGGGAGCTGTTTTTT CASSRDRNTGELFF
TRBD1 TRBJ2-7 TRBV11-2 - TGTGCCAGCAGGCCCGGGACAGGGTCCTACGAGCAGTACTTC CASRPGTGSYEQYF
- TRBJ1-3 TRBV5-1 once TGCGCCAGCAGCTTAAGCGGTAGCTCTGGAAACACCATATATTTT CASSLSGSSGNTIYF
TRBD1 TRBJ2-5 TRBV5-4 - TGTGCCAGCAGGTCCCGGACAGGGGTCCAAGAGACCCAGTACTTC CASRSRTGVQETQYF
- TRBJ2-2 TRBV7-3 - TGTGCCAGCAGCTTAAATCAGGCCGCGAACACCGGGGAGCTGTTTTTT CASSLNQAANTGELFF
- TRBJ2-2 TRBV5-1 - TGCGCCAGTGGGTCCTTGAACACCGGGGAGCTGTTTTTT CASGSLNTGELFF
TRBD1 TRBJ2-2 TRBV7-8 - TGTGCCAGCAGCCCACCCCGGGGACAGGGGGCGCGAACCGGGGAGCTGTTTTTT CASSPPRGQGARTGELFF
TRBD2 TRBJ2-1 TRBV7-3 - TGTGCCAGCGGCCTCTATGCGGGAGGTCTGGATGAGCAGTTCTTC CASGLYAGGLDEQFF
- TRBJ1-2 TRBV27 - TGTGCCAGCAGTTCCCACAGGGCGTCTTCGGACCCGTATGGCTACACCTTC CASSSHRASSDPYGYTF
- TRBJ2-1 TRBV28 - TGTGCCAGCAGACTGGGGGATGAGCAGTTCTTC CASRLGDEQFF